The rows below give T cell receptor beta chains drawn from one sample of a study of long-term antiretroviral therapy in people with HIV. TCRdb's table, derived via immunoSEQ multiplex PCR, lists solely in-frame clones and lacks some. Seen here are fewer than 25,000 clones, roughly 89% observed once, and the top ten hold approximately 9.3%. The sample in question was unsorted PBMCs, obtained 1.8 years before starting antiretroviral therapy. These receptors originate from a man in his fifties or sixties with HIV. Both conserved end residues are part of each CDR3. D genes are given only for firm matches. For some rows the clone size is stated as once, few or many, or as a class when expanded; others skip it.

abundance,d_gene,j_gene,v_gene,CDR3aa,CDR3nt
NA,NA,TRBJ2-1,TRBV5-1,CASSLSPTRSWNEQFF,TGCGCCAGCAGCTTGTCCCCGACCCGATCGTGGAATGAGCAGTTCTTC
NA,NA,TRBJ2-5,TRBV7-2,CASSLTFLQETQYF,TGTGCCAGCAGCTTAACTTTCCTCCAAGAGACCCAGTACTTC
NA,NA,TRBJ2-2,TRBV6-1,CASTEGQARGELFF,TGTGCCAGCACCGAGGGCCAAGCACGCGGGGAGCTGTTTTTT
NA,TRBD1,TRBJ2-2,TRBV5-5,CASSFRDRAFGGELFF,TGTGCCAGCAGCTTCCGGGACAGGGCTTTTGGCGGGGAGCTGTTTTTT
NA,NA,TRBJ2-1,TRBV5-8,CASSYGLSSYNEQFF,TGTGCCAGCAGCTATGGACTGAGCTCCTACAATGAGCAGTTCTTC
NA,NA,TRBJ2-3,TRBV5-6,CASSLRDTQYF,TGTGCCAGCAGCTTGAGGGATACGCAGTATTTT
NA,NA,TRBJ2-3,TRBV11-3,CASSLSIGETDTQYF,TGTGCCAGCAGCTTATCCATCGGGGAAACAGATACGCAGTATTTT
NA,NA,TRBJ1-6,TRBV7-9,CASSLDEGSPLHF,TGTGCCAGCAGCTTAGATGAGGGTTCACCCCTCCACTTT
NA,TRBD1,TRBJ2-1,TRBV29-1,CSVDRGYNEQFF,TGCAGCGTTGACAGGGGGTACAATGAGCAGTTCTTC
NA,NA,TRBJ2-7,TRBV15,CATSRSIGELYEQYF,TGTGCCACCAGCAGATCGATAGGGGAACTCTACGAGCAGTACTTC
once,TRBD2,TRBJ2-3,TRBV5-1,CASSSLLAGASTDTQYF,TGCGCCAGCAGCTCCCTTCTAGCGGGGGCTAGCACAGATACGCAGTATTTT
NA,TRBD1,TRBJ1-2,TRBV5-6,CASSMPRDSPEGGYTF,TGTGCCAGCAGCATGCCAAGGGACAGCCCTGAAGGCGGCTACACCTTC
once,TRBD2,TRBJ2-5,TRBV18,CASSQSGGETQYF,TGTGCCAGCTCCCAAAGCGGGGGAGAGACCCAGTACTTC
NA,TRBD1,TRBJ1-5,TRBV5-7,CASSSERQGAVDQPQHF,TGTGCCAGCAGCTCGGAGAGACAGGGGGCGGTCGATCAGCCCCAGCATTTT
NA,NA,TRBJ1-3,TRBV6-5,CASSSATGGNTIYF,TGTGCCAGCAGCTCAGCGACGGGGGGAAACACCATATATTTT
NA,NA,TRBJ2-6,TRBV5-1,CASSGRSGANVLTF,TGCGCCAGCAGCGGGCGCTCTGGGGCCAACGTCCTGACTTTC
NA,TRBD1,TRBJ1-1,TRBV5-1,CASSLQGLPNTEAFF,TGCGCCAGCAGCTTACAGGGGCTGCCGAACACTGAAGCTTTCTTT
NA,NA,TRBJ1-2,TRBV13,CASSPAVGGGYGYTF,TGTGCCAGCAGCCCCGCGGTGGGAGGGGGCTATGGCTACACCTTC
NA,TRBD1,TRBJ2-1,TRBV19,CASSIRQGAYYEQFF,TGTGCCAGTAGTATAAGACAGGGGGCGTATTATGAGCAGTTCTTC
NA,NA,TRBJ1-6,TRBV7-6,CASSLYGAANSPLHF,TGTGCCAGCAGCTTATATGGGGCGGCTAATTCACCCCTCCACTTT
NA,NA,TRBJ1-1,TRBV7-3,CASSSAVNTEAFF,TGTGCCAGCAGCTCGGCGGTGAACACTGAAGCTTTCTTT
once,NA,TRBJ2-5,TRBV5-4,CASSLRGMETQYF,TGTGCCAGCAGCCTGAGGGGGATGGAGACCCAGTACTTC
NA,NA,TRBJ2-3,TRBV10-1,CASSERNTDTQYF,TGCGCCAGCAGTGAGAGAAACACAGATACGCAGTATTTT